This T cell receptor (beta chain) derives from a study of blood T cells in healthy people across ages. For the second PCR, which ran for about 6 to 11 cycles, a sample-barcoded 5' primer and a J-beta primer mix were used. From the 5' RACE reads, TCRdb called clonotypes with MiXCR, one entry per CDR3 protein. Altogether around 800,000 distinct CDR3 sequences are present, about half being singletons, with the ten largest covering approximately 18%. J gave up 12 bases and V 6 bases, and 8 bases lay outside the gene matches. The CDR3 contains 12 residues. Points on this clonotype: Its antigen is currently unknown.

Study outcomes and limitations: Researchers deemed the diversity estimates from one million T cells underestimates. Unsorted PBMCs blocked a conclusive comparison of naive and antigen-experienced cells.

The gene calls are TRBV12-3 or TRBV12-4 and TRBJ2-1; 7 nucleotides line up with TRBD2. Material: blood. This clonotype originated in a man older than 75 in good health. The DNA for the CDR3 is TGTGCCAGCAGCCGGAGGACTAGGTGGCAGTTCTTC. Protein: CASSRRTRWQFF.